A selection of T cell receptor beta chains follows, all from one sample in a study of PD-L1 blockade in urothelial cancer. Repertoires were generated with immunoSEQ multiplex PCR, while TCRdb's copy carries only in-frame clones and drops some. The table shows about 84,000 clones, with roughly 87% occurring only once. Specimen: PBMCs, collected around atezolizumab (anti-PD-L1) treatment. These receptors all come from an older man with urothelial cancer. Both conserved end residues are trimmed from each CDR3.

V gene,CDR3 protein
TRBV7-9,ASSFQFAGENEQF
TRBV7-2,ASSWGQISSGANVLT
TRBV10-2,ASSPERGGSTDTQY
TRBV5-4,ASSSPGLAGEETQY
TRBV7-3,ASSLWGADTQY
TRBV11-1,ASSKGVITGNEQF
TRBV11-2,ASSHRLAGETGELF
TRBV18,ASSPLDRGRGDTEAF
TRBV7-8,ASSLANRGYWTGELF
TRBV5-1,ASSLGASGGANTGELF
TRBV9,ASSISGETQY
TRBV9,ASSVGTGYNEQF
TRBV19,AIHRLGETGTGIDGYT
TRBV7-2,ASSLGALTTGGSGELF
TRBV28,ASSKGDYGLNTEAF
TRBV19,ASNRRGEVGYT
TRBV7-8,ASSYHPREAF
TRBV7-2,ATDRVGAF
TRBV6-4,ATNYRPINYGYT
TRBV5-4,ASSSFGANYGYT
TRBV5-4,ASSSGTGVNTQY
TRBV27,ASSLLSAAGKPEAF
TRBV4-1,ASSQGEGNGPKNIQY
TRBV19,ASSINLAGANVLT
TRBV7-8,ASRQTPTGVTEAF
TRBV7-9,ASSPGTGNTGELF
TRBV7-9,ASSAPGQGLKQY
TRBV5-1,ASSEPGQPYGYT
TRBV19,ASSLLPGRYEQY
TRBV6-1,ASSEYRANQPQH
TRBV11-2,ASSPGQFSAANVLT
TRBV19,ASGREGGPTDTQY
TRBV7-9,ASSSAVKLF
TRBV5-1,ASSRSSYNEQF
TRBV7-9,ASSLVRGNYGYT
TRBV5-1,ASRFGGQGAYEQF
TRBV14,ASSPAGGANYGYT
TRBV2,ASSGTGGNQPQH
TRBV5-1,ASSLVQGAGNEQF
TRBV21-1,ASSKGWTASTDTQY
TRBV5-1,ASRLDQGNTEAF
TRBV7-2,ASSWRTSGSYNEQF
TRBV7-2,ASSLAGVGETQY
TRBV4-3,ASSQDRTADEKLF
TRBV2,ASSGQGRTEAF
TRBV29-1,SVEERAGSGELF
TRBV7-2,ASAASGSSYNEQF
TRBV6-5,ASSSSGTNTEAF
TRBV6-6,ASTPGLISGNTIY
TRBV7-2,ASSHLGTPEFTGELF
TRBV6-1,ASTRSGQTTDTQY
TRBV4-2,ASSQAGYDQPQH
TRBV4-2,ASSQEVRGQSNQPQH